The source of this T cell receptor beta chain is a study of blood T cell repertoires in COVID-19. Study details: Samples of COVID-19 (acute and convalescent) were obtained from the United States, Italy and Spain. PBMCs, B-cell-depleted T cells, or T cells provided the cDNA or gDNA that made up the material.

Clones were read by immunoSEQ multiplex PCR, and TCRdb kept only the in-frame ones, dropping some. This sample yields 150,000 to 200,000 clones, of which almost 85% are seen a single time; around 10% belongs to the top ten. This clone was observed a few times. Those enrolled, adults aged about 18 to 89 years, came from 25 or so US areas. In Cohort 3, a recovered donor had either two negative PCRs, clearance, or symptom resolution. In germline, CDR1 is LGHNA, CDR2 YNFKEQ. CDR3 length equals 15 residues. V was cut by 0 bases and J by 6 bases, with 9 bases left in between. The sample consisted of PBMCs or T cells enriched from blood (not recorded which). This chain links TRBV4-2 with TRBJ1-6; D remains unclear. This sequence originates from a man in his fifties who had recovered from COVID-19. CDR3 amino acids: CASSQDQQPNSPLHF. CDR3 sequence (DNA): TGTGCCAGCAGCCAAGATCAACAGCCTAATTCACCCCTCCACTTT.